The 26 T cell receptor beta chains below come from one sample, sequenced in a study of OX40 agonist ivuxolimab in advanced cancers. Method: immunoSEQ multiplex PCR; TCRdb's copy keeps in-frame clones and lacks some. The repertoire holds almost 70,000 clones, with almost 90% as singletons. Sequencing used CD4+ or CD8+ T cells sorted from blood, obtained in a trial of the OX40 agonist ivuxolimab. The origin of the receptors is an adult with an advanced solid tumor such as melanoma, head and neck, liver or kidney cancer.

The CDR3 reads CASGVLDTQYF. The DNA of the CDR3 is TGTGCTAGTGGTGTCCTGGATACGCAGTATTTT. This chain uses TRBV12-5 with TRBJ2-3; D remains unclear. The CDR3 runs 11 residues. Germline V gene sequence: CDR1 LGHNT, CDR2 FRNRAP. V was cut by 5 bases and J by 6 bases, with 6 bases left in between.

The V call is TRBV5-1, the J call TRBJ1-2; D uncertain. CDR1 and CDR2 (germline): SGHRS, YFSETQ. V shed 0 bases and J shed 4 bases, with 10 bases lying between them. The CDR3 is made up of 14 amino acids. The CDR3 DNA reads TGCGCCAGCAGCTTGGAAGCTAGCGCCTATGGCTACACCTTC. It is translated as CASSLEASAYGYTF.

V usage is TRBV9 and J usage is TRBJ2-1; TRBD2 aligns across 7 bases. Trimming took 4 bases from V and 2 from J; bases not matched to a gene: 6. The germline V gene has CDR1 SGDLS and CDR2 YYNGEE. There are 15 residues in the CDR3. The CDR3 protein is CASSTRDYAYNEQFF. Here the CDR3 DNA reads TGTGCCAGCAGCACCCGGGACTACGCCTACAATGAGCAGTTCTTC.

V usage is TRBV5-1 and J usage is TRBJ1-1; possibly TRBD1 for D (6 bases). Trimming removed 3 bases from V and 6 bases from J, with 18 bases in between. Germline values: CDR1 SGHRS, CDR2 YFSETQ. The CDR3 length is 15 residues. The CDR3 loop reads CASSSEGGYGAEAFF. The CDR3 nucleotides are TGCGCCAGCAGCTCGGAGGGGGGCTATGGGGCTGAAGCTTTCTTT.

The chain recombines TRBV6-6 with TRBJ1-2; TRBD1 might be the D (6 bases). This CDR3 is built from 15 residues. Germline assignment: CDR1 MNHNY and CDR2 SVGAGI (reference sequence). V was trimmed by 6 bases and J by 2 bases, leaving 16 bases between them. The CDR3 DNA is TGTGCCAGCAGCCTGGACAGCCTTCTCAACTATGGCTACACCTTC. Translation gives CASSLDSLLNYGYTF.

The chain recombines TRBV2 with TRBJ2-3, with 10 bases fitting TRBD1. With V trimmed by 6 bases and J by 5 bases, 8 bases remained unmatched. The CDR3 loop spans 15 amino acids. In germline, CDR1 is SNHLY, CDR2 FYNNEI. The CDR3 region is CASSAPGQGKDTQYF. DNA of the CDR3: TGTGCCAGCAGCGCCCCGGGACAGGGGAAAGATACGCAGTATTTT.

This clone was counted a single time. The chain has TRBV29-1 and TRBJ1-1; unclear D gene. CDR3 length: 14 amino acids. The germline V gene encodes CDR1 SQVTM and CDR2 ANQGSEA. The V and J ends lost 0 bases and 4 bases respectively, with 12 bases between them. The CDR3 region has the DNA TGCAGCGTTGAAGATCCACAAGGTTTCACTGAAGCTTTCTTT. This gives the protein CSVEDPQGFTEAFF.

The rearrangement uses TRBV6-5 and TRBJ1-2; a possible D gene is TRBD1 (6 bases). V was pared by 10 bases and J by 7 bases, with 19 bases between. The germline CDR1 and CDR2 sequences are MNHEY and SVGAGI. The CDR3 sequence is 13 residues long. The CDR3 bases are TGTGCCACCCAACCGGGACAACTGGGTGGCTACACCTTC. Translated: CATQPGQLGGYTF.

The chain links TRBV6-5 to TRBJ1-1; D call uncertain. The CDR3 runs 12 residues. Looked up from germline, CDR1 is MNHEY and CDR2 is SVGAGI. The V and J ends lost 6 bases and 6 bases respectively, with 11 bases between them. The CDR3 loop is CASSRIGSEAFF. The CDR3 DNA follows: TGTGCCAGCAGCAGAATAGGATCTGAAGCTTTCTTT.

The rearrangement uses TRBV10-3 and TRBJ2-3; D not resolved. The V gene lost 7 bases and the J gene lost 2 bases, with 10 bases spanning the gap. This CDR3 contains 13 residues. Germline CDR1 reads ENHRY; CDR2 reads SYGVKD. The CDR3 reads CAIKWEPTDTQYF. CDR3 coding DNA: TGTGCCATCAAGTGGGAACCCACAGATACGCAGTATTTT.

The gene calls are TRBV10-3 and TRBJ2-7; D might be TRBD1 or TRBD2, each matching 6 bases. CDR3 length: 12 amino acids. Germline lookup yields CDR1 ENHRY and CDR2 SYGVKD. For the CDR3, the DNA is TGTGTCCCGGGGGCGGGGATCTACGAGCAGTACTTC. Translated, it gives CVPGAGIYEQYF.

In its sample, this clone was seen once. The chain couples TRBV11-3 to TRBJ2-5, with D possibly TRBD2 on 5 matching bases. The CDR3 is made up of 16 amino acids. The germline V and J ends were trimmed by 5 bases and 4 bases, with 20 bases remaining between them. Germline-derived CDR1 and CDR2 are SGHNT and YENEEA. As DNA, the CDR3 is TGTGCCAGCAGCGACGAGCGCAGAGGGATATTAGAGACCCAGTACTTC. Translation gives CASSDERRGILETQYF.

This sequence joins TRBV5-4 and TRBJ2-1, with 9 bases identical to TRBD2. The CDR3 is 14 residues long. The germline V gene has CDR1 SGHNT and CDR2 YYREEE (reference sequence). V lost 4 bases and J lost 8; bases outside the gene matches: 7. The CDR3 sequence is CASSHSGSRYEQFF. CDR3 in DNA: TGTGCCAGCAGCCATAGCGGGAGTCGGTATGAGCAGTTCTTC.

V gene TRBV6-6 combines with J gene TRBJ2-5; D remains ambiguous. CDR1 is MNHNY and CDR2 is SVGAGI in the germline V gene (reference sequence). The CDR3 covers 13 residues. The V and J ends lost 7 bases and 4 bases respectively, with 13 bases between them. The CDR3 bases are TGTGCCAGCAAGGAAACAGTTCCAGAGACCCAGTACTTC. The encoded protein is CASKETVPETQYF.

The CDR3, as DNA: TGTGCCGCCCGAGCAGGGGGGATTCAGCCCCAGCATTTT. As protein: CAARAGGIQPQHF. The gene calls are TRBV19 and TRBJ1-5, with 7 bases identical to TRBD1. Germline trimming cut 11 bases from V and 6 bases from J; bases unmatched to any gene: 10. CDR3 size: 13 residues. The germline V gene has CDR1 LNHDA and CDR2 SQIVND (reference sequence).

The chain recombines TRBV28 with TRBJ1-1; no reliable D call. V lost 2 bases and J lost 2, with 9 bases in between. Germline V gives CDR1 MDHEN, CDR2 SYDVKM. This CDR3 contains 14 residues. CDR3 in DNA: TGTGCCAGCAGTTTACGCCCCAGAAACACTGAAGCTTTCTTT. This gives the protein CASSLRPRNTEAFF.

This sequence joins TRBV10-2 and TRBJ1-5, with TRBD1 as a possible D gene (5 bases). Per the germline V gene, CDR1 is WSHSY and CDR2 is SAAADI. The V end lost 6 bases, the J end lost 7 bases, and 10 bases lay between the germline ends. There are 12 residues in the CDR3. Here the CDR3 DNA reads TGCGCCAGCAGAAACGGGGGGCAGCCCCAGCATTTT. It encodes CASRNGGQPQHF.

The chain joins TRBV9 to TRBJ2-7; 10 bases map to TRBD2. There are 16 residues in the CDR3. Germline CDR1 is SGDLS and CDR2 is YYNGEE. V gave up 0 bases and J gave up 4 bases; unmatched junction bases: 7. Written as DNA, the CDR3 is TGTGCCAGCAGCGTAGGAAGCGGGAGGGCGGTGTACGAGCAGTACTTC. Its protein product is CASSVGSGRAVYEQYF.

The chain couples TRBV7-3 to TRBJ2-1, with D possibly being TRBD2 (6 bases). The germline V gene encodes CDR1 SGHTA and CDR2 FQGTGA. The CDR3 totals 14 residues. V lost 5 bases, J lost 10 bases, and 18 bases lay in between. In DNA, the CDR3 is TGTGCCAGCAGCATACTATCCACTAGCCGGGAGCAGTTCTTC. Amino acid sequence: CASSILSTSREQFF.

J is TRBJ1-2 and V is TRBV4-2; D is undetermined. Germline V gives CDR1 LGHNA, CDR2 YNFKEQ. The CDR3 totals 13 residues. V shed 1 base and J shed 0 bases, with 3 bases lying between them. Here the CDR3 reads CASSQGPNYGYTF. The CDR3, as DNA: TGTGCCAGCAGCCAAGGTCCTAACTATGGCTACACCTTC.

CDR3 nucleotide sequence: TGCGCCAGCAGCTTGGACGGGACAGGGACCTACGAGCAGTACTTC. This codes for CASSLDGTGTYEQYF. This sequence joins TRBV5-1 and TRBJ2-7; 9 positions match TRBD1. The trim removed 0 bases at V and 2 bases at J, leaving 3 bases unmatched. The CDR3 runs to 15 residues. Germline V CDR1 and CDR2: SGHRS, YFSETQ. The entire variable domain, with the rest obtained from reference TRBV5-1 and TRBJ2-7, is as follows: KAGVTQTPRYLIKTRGQQVTLSCSPISGHRSVSWYQQTPGQGLQFLFEYFSETQRNKGNFPGRFSGRQFSNSRSEMNVSTLELGDSALYLCASSLDGTGTYEQYFGPGTRLTVT.

The J gene is TRBJ1-1, the V gene TRBV6-5, with no clear D. CDR3 length: 13 residues. Per the germline V gene, CDR1 is MNHEY and CDR2 is SVGAGI. V was pared by 6 bases and J by 5 bases, with 13 bases between. DNA for the CDR3: TGTGCCAGCAGGAGGGCTCTGTGGACTGAAGCTTTCTTT. Protein product: CASRRALWTEAFF.

This chain joins TRBV19 and TRBJ2-5, with TRBD2 identical over 8 bases. The CDR3 runs 14 residues. In germline, CDR1 is LNHDA, CDR2 SQIVND (reference sequence). V dropped 3 bases and J dropped 4; count of bases not matched to a gene: 4. CDR3 in DNA: TGTGCCAGTAGTATCCGGGGGGGTGTAGAGACCCAGTACTTC. It specifies CASSIRGGVETQYF.

J is TRBJ1-4 and V is TRBV7-8; D might be TRBD1 (6 bases). The CDR3 totals 15 residues. Germline V lookup: CDR1 SGHVS, CDR2 FQNEAQ. Trimming pared 5 bases from V and 4 bases from J, leaving 14 bases between. CDR3 nucleotides: TGTGCCAGCAGCCCCGGGGGCCTTTTTAATGAAAAACTGTTTTTT. Protein product: CASSPGGLFNEKLFF.

The chain uses TRBV4-1 and TRBJ1-5; no clear D gene. The CDR3 sequence is 15 residues long. Trimming took 1 base from V and 2 from J, leaving 9 bases between them. From germline, CDR1 is MGHRA and CDR2 YSYEKL. CDR3 protein: CASSQGGFGNQPQHF. CDR3 bases: TGCGCCAGCAGCCAAGGAGGGTTTGGCAATCAGCCCCAGCATTTT.

This CDR3 reads CASSLSASGYYEQYF. CDR3 DNA: TGTGCCAGCAGCTTGTCGGCTAGCGGGTACTACGAGCAGTACTTC. The chain has TRBV7-9 and TRBJ2-7; 8 bases agree with TRBD2. The CDR3 length is 15 residues. Germline V CDR1 and CDR2: SEHNR, FQNEAQ (reference sequence). The V gene end was trimmed by 3 bases and the J gene end by 3 bases; junction bases not matched to a gene: 7.